Reported below is one T cell receptor beta chain. Its antigen is unknown. Patients underwent thyroid surgery, and none had received any treatment before it. There are 15 residues in the CDR3. CDR1 is SGHRS and CDR2 is YFSETQ in the germline V gene. V gave up 3 bases and J gave up 7 bases; unmatched junction bases: 7. How the authors handled the data: Clinicopathological groups supplied CDR3 differences that were used to build a distant-metastasis classifier for papillary thyroid cancer. TCRdb reprocessed the PCR reads via MiXCR. It is TCRdb's table, rather than the study itself, that gives the V and J calls and clone size. The sample comprises roughly 7,000 clones, 34% of which are singletons, and roughly a third rests with the top ten. The data originate from a study of metastatic and nonmetastatic thyroid tumors. Turning to the study itself: Where malignant and benign thyroid patients were concerned, repertoires were compared across blood and tumor or nodule tissue. Study-wide results and limits: It was reportedly found that TCR beta diversity was significantly higher in malignant thyroid tumors than in benign nodules, a difference seen in both blood and tumor samples.

This chain connects TRBV5-1 to TRBJ2-1, with 10 nucleotides matching TRBD1. The receptor was derived from a female donor with papillary thyroid cancer or a benign thyroid nodule (not recorded which). Some clones in this sample may be carry-over from other donors' samples. The sample comprised adjacent normal tissue. In nucleotides, the CDR3 is TGCGCCAGCAGCTCGGGACAGGGGATTAGGAATGAGCAGTTCTTC. Residues: CASSSGQGIRNEQFF.